Listed here are 4 T cell receptor beta chains from one sample, sequenced in a study of naive and memory T cell subsets. Ligated cDNA underwent four rounds of PCR with nested alpha and beta constant region primers and SP2. TCRdb recomputed calls from the 5' RACE reads with MiXCR, one row per CDR3 protein. The table records roughly 60,000 distinct CDR3 sequences, 7.2% of them present only once. The library had UMIs added by 3' ligation of an oligonucleotide to TCR cDNA. These receptor sequences come from a male donor in good health.

A few counts support this clonotype. The chain has TRBV14 and TRBJ2-4; 10 bases match TRBD1. Germline CDR1 and CDR2: SGHDN and FVKESK. V lost 0 bases and J lost 0; bases outside the gene matches: 8. This CDR3 spans 19 amino acids. CDR3 nucleotide sequence: TGTGCCAGCAGCCAAGACTCCGGGACAGGGGTTTTAGCCAAAAACATTCAGTACTTC. As protein: CASSQDSGTGVLAKNIQYF.

In DNA, the CDR3 is TGTGCCTGGAGTGTACCGTGGGGAGAGGGCTATGGCTACACCTTC. Translated: CAWSVPWGEGYGYTF. The rearrangement links TRBV30 to TRBJ1-2; D gene unclear. Trimming stripped 0 bases from V and 4 bases from J, with 15 bases between. The CDR3 has 15 amino acids. CDR1 is GTSNPN and CDR2 is SVGIG in the germline V gene (reference sequence).

At least ten counts were recorded for this clonotype. V gene TRBV7-9 combines with J gene TRBJ2-3; D not resolved. The germline V and J ends were trimmed by 5 bases and 0 bases, with 12 bases remaining between them. CDR1 SEHNR and CDR2 FQNEAQ come from the germline V gene (reference sequence). There are 15 residues in the CDR3. The CDR3 spells CASSPSAPSTDTQYF. The CDR3 region has the DNA TGTGCCAGCAGCCCATCGGCCCCTAGCACAGATACGCAGTATTTT.

At least ten counts were recorded for this clonotype. V and J are TRBV7-9 and TRBJ2-2; D call uncertain. Between the trimmed V and J ends, which lost 2 bases and 6 bases, there was a span of 1 base. CDR1 and CDR2 (germline): SEHNR, FQNEAQ (reference sequence). This CDR3 spans 11 amino acids. The CDR3 loop is CASSLPGELFF. The CDR3 DNA sequence: TGTGCCAGCAGCTTACCCGGGGAGCTGTTTTTT.